This T cell receptor beta chain appears in the sequencing data of a study of blood T cells in healthy people across ages. The second PCR ran roughly 6 to 11 cycles with a sample-barcoded 5' primer and J-beta primers. Paired-end reads containing CDR3 totaled no fewer than 2.5 million for each sample. TCRdb re-analysed the 5' RACE reads in MiXCR, keeping a single row per CDR3 protein. The sample records 600,000 to 850,000 distinct CDR3 sequences, roughly 25% being singletons. On this clonotype: What it binds is unknown. Being one base from a much bigger clone, this may be a read error.

Whole-study results and caveats: Diversity of TCR beta per million T cells declined in a roughly linear way with age.

The germline CDR1 and CDR2 sequences are SGHTA and FQGNSA. The CDR3 runs 11 residues. The same sample was also studied in work on T cells of mothers and their children.

Sequenced material: blood. This TCR was recovered from a boy aged 5-17 years in good health. The chain links TRBV7-2 to TRBJ2-5; D gene uncertain. TRBJ2-7 explains the end of the DNA better; the J call may be wrong. The CDR3 coding sequence is TGTGCCAGCAGCTTCTTCTACGAGCAGTACTTC. It specifies CASSFFYEQYF.